The 12 T cell receptor beta chains listed next were all sequenced from one sample in a study of T cell responses to AZD1222 COVID-19 vaccine. Measured with immunoSEQ multiplex PCR; TCRdb has only the in-frame clones, and not every one. The repertoire holds around 110,000 clones, with roughly 87% as singletons. The input for sequencing was peripheral blood, taken on day 0 of AZD1222 vaccination. These receptors originate from an adult in good health.

The V and J genes are TRBV12-3 or TRBV12-4 and TRBJ1-1, with D perhaps matching TRBD1 (5 bases). The CDR3 consists of 13 residues. The ends were cut back, 4 bases at V and 5 bases at J, with 11 bases in the middle. The CDR3 bases are TGTGCCAGCAGTTGGGGGGGAGGTACTGAAGCTTTCTTT. It is translated as CASSWGGGTEAFF.

V and J are TRBV20-1 and TRBJ2-7; D gene uncertain. Trimming took off 3 bases at V and 2 bases at J, with 5 bases between the two ends. Looked up from germline, CDR1 is DFQATT and CDR2 is SNEGSKA (reference sequence). CDR3 size: 11 residues. The CDR3 nucleotides are TGCAGTGCTAGTATGGCCTACGAGCAGTACTTC. Translating it yields CSASMAYEQYF.

This clone was counted only a few times. The J gene is TRBJ2-1, the V gene TRBV7-6; 10 bases align to TRBD1. The CDR3 is made up of 16 amino acids. The germline V gene encodes CDR1 SGHVS and CDR2 FNYEAQ. J was trimmed by 0 bases and V by 4 bases; bases with no gene match: 3. The CDR3 loop is CASSSGTGASYNEQFF. CDR3 coding DNA: TGTGCCAGCAGCTCCGGGACAGGGGCCTCCTACAATGAGCAGTTCTTC.

The chain couples TRBV29-1 to TRBJ2-3; a weak D match, TRBD1 (5 bases). The CDR3 has 13 amino acids. The ends were cut back, 5 bases at V and 3 bases at J, with 12 bases in the middle. The germline V gene encodes CDR1 SQVTM and CDR2 ANQGSEA. DNA of the CDR3: TGCAGCGTTAGGGCAGGGTGGACAGATACGCAGTATTTT. This gives the protein CSVRAGWTDTQYF.

The table lists this clone with a count of one. The rearrangement joins TRBV14 to TRBJ1-3; 9 bases map to TRBD1. Germline CDR1 SGHDN, CDR2 FVKESK. V lost 4 bases and J lost 2; bases outside the gene matches: 9. The CDR3 covers 17 residues. CDR3 sequence (DNA): TGTGCCAGCAGCCCGATACAGGGGGCTTACGCTGGAAACACCATATATTTT. This gives the protein CASSPIQGAYAGNTIYF.

The CDR3 loop is CASRRFSYEQYF. As DNA, the CDR3 is TGTGCCAGCAGGAGATTCTCCTACGAGCAGTACTTC. The rearrangement uses TRBV28 and TRBJ2-7; D ambiguous. CDR1 and CDR2 from the germline V gene are MDHEN and SYDVKM. The CDR3 sequence is 12 residues long. Trimming removed 6 bases at V and 0 bases at J, with 6 bases between.

The genes are TRBV6-4 and TRBJ1-6, with unresolved D. The germline CDR1 and CDR2 sequences are MRHNA and SNTAGT. V lost 3 bases and J 8 bases, leaving 14 bases between the germline ends. This CDR3 spans 15 amino acids. The CDR3 reads CASSEGSSPYSPLHF. The CDR3 DNA is TGTGCCAGCAGTGAGGGGAGCAGTCCGTATTCACCCCTCCACTTT.

This clone was picked up one time. This chain links TRBV27 with TRBJ1-2; D not certain. V was cut by 10 bases and J by 5 bases, with 14 bases left in between. Germline V gene sequence: CDR1 MNHEY, CDR2 SMNVEV (reference sequence). CDR3 length: 12 residues. Here the CDR3 DNA reads TGTGCCACCGGGAGGCTTGGTTATGGCTACACCTTC. As protein: CATGRLGYGYTF.

This clone was seen just once. This chain connects TRBV5-1 to TRBJ1-5; D uncertain. Trimming took 0 bases from V and 7 from J, leaving 8 bases between them. CDR1 and CDR2 from the germline V gene are SGHRS and YFSETQ. There are 13 residues in the CDR3. CDR3 nucleotides: TGCGCCAGCAGCTTGGACGGGATCCAGCCCCAGCATTTT. Protein sequence: CASSLDGIQPQHF.

This chain connects TRBV2 to TRBJ2-5; no definite D call. This CDR3 is built from 11 residues. V was clipped by 6 bases and J by 2 bases, with 4 bases between them. CDR1 SNHLY and CDR2 FYNNEI come from the germline V gene. CDR3 residues: CASSLQETQYF. CDR3 sequence (DNA): TGTGCCAGCAGCCTACAAGAGACCCAGTACTTC.

This clone was seen many times. The V gene is TRBV29-1, the J gene TRBJ2-5, with 10 bases that match TRBD2. Per germline, CDR1 SQVTM and CDR2 ANQGSEA. The CDR3 spans 13 residues. V lost 4 bases, J lost 4 bases, and 3 bases stayed unmatched. The CDR3 loop is CSVAGTSVETQYF. Written as DNA, the CDR3 is TGCAGCGTTGCTGGGACTAGCGTAGAGACCCAGTACTTC.

The chain is built from TRBV2 and TRBJ2-2, with TRBD1 as a possible D gene (5 bases). V gave up 4 bases and J gave up 5 bases, with 11 bases separating them. In germline, CDR1 is SNHLY, CDR2 FYNNEI. CDR3 length equals 14 residues. The CDR3 coding sequence is TGTGCCAGCAGTGCATCGCAGGGAACCGGGGAGCTGTTTTTT. Translation gives CASSASQGTGELFF.